The 8 T cell receptor beta chains below all came from one sample that was sequenced in a study of shared clonotypes between healthy human individuals. The repertoire was sequenced with immunoSEQ multiplex PCR; TCRdb's copy has only in-frame clones and lacks some. In the table there are roughly 450,000 clones, approximately 79% of which are singletons. Sequencing input: PBMCs. Receptors were obtained from a woman aged 40 to 49 in good health. Some clones in this sample may be carry-over from other donors' samples.

V usage is TRBV2 and J usage is TRBJ2-7; D perhaps matches TRBD1 (8 bases). The V and J ends lost 6 bases and 1 base respectively, with 10 bases between them. The CDR3 runs 13 residues. Germline V gene sequence: CDR1 SNHLY, CDR2 FYNNEI. The CDR3 reads CASRQGGSYEQYF. Here the CDR3 DNA reads TGTGCCAGCAGACAGGGGGGGTCCTACGAGCAGTACTTC.

V usage is TRBV27 and J usage is TRBJ2-3, with 10 bases fitting TRBD2. CDR1 is MNHEY and CDR2 is SMNVEV in the germline V gene (reference sequence). The CDR3 runs to 16 residues. The V segment lost 3 bases and the J segment 4 bases; nucleotides outside the gene matches: 7. The CDR3 is CASSFYLAGEADTQYF. In nucleotides, the CDR3 is TGTGCCAGCAGTTTCTATCTAGCGGGAGAAGCAGATACGCAGTATTTT.

Points on this clone: A read error may produce the germline difference seen at one junction end. This chain links TRBV7-2 with TRBJ2-7, with 11 bases that match TRBD2. Germline V gene lookup returns CDR1 SGHTA and CDR2 FQGNSA. There are 14 residues in the CDR3. The CDR3 DNA is TGTGCCAGCAGCATAGCGGGGGGGTACTACGAGCAGTACTTC. Translation gives CASSIAGGYYEQYF.

A single count supports this clone. This chain links TRBV28 with TRBJ1-1; TRBD1 matches 10 bases. This CDR3 region has 15 residues. CDR1 is MDHEN and CDR2 is SYDVKM in the germline V gene. V shed 5 bases, J shed 2 bases, and the junction held 5 bases outside the gene matches. CDR3 region: CASSPRTGGNTEAFF. CDR3 coding DNA: TGTGCCAGCAGTCCGCGGACAGGGGGAAACACTGAAGCTTTCTTT.

This CDR3 reads CASSMEGELFF. The CDR3 nucleotides read TGTGCCAGCAGCATGGAAGGGGAGCTGTTTTTT. The genes are TRBV5-4 and TRBJ2-2; D unclear. The V and J ends lost 4 bases and 8 bases respectively, with 6 bases between them. The CDR3 loop spans 11 amino acids. Germline V gene sequence: CDR1 SGHNT, CDR2 YYREEE (reference sequence).

V is TRBV9 and J is TRBJ2-1, with 11 bases fitting TRBD2. The germline gives CDR1 SGDLS, CDR2 YYNGEE. J lost 5 bases, V lost 3 bases, and 4 bases had no gene match. The CDR3 loop spans 15 amino acids. CDR3 amino acids: CASSAMTSGNNEQFF. The CDR3 DNA reads TGTGCCAGCAGCGCGATGACTAGCGGGAACAATGAGCAGTTCTTC.

J is TRBJ2-3 and V is TRBV5-1; 7 bases line up with TRBD2. This CDR3 comprises 14 residues. V lost 4 bases to trimming and J lost 5 bases; unmatched junction nucleotides: 7. Per germline, CDR1 SGHRS and CDR2 YFSETQ. The CDR3 loop is CASSQTSVGDTQYF. CDR3 coding DNA: TGCGCCAGCAGCCAAACTAGCGTTGGAGATACGCAGTATTTT.

This clone was recorded only once. This chain joins TRBV2 and TRBJ2-2, with 10 bases fitting TRBD2. CDR1 and CDR2 (germline): SNHLY, FYNNEI. J lost 7 bases, V lost 7 bases, and 9 bases had no gene match. The CDR3 extends over 15 amino acids. The CDR3 region has the DNA TGTGCCAGCAAAAGTCTAGCGGGAGCGGACGGGGAGCTGTTTTTT. Amino acid sequence: CASKSLAGADGELFF.